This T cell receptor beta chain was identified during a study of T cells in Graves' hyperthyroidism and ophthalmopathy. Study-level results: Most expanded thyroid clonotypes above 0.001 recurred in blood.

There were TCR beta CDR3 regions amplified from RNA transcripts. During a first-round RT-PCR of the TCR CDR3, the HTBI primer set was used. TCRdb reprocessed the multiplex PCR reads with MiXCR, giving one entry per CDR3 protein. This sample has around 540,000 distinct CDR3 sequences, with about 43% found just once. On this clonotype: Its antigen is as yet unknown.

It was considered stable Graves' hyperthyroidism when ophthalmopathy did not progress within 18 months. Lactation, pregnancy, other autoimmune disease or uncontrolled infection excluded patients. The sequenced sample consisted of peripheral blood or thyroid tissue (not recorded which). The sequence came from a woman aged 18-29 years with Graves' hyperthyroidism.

CDR3 region: CASIGGARSYEQYF. Here the CDR3 DNA reads TGTGCCAGCATTGGGGGGGCTCGCTCCTACGAGCAGTACTTC. This chain connects TRBV2 to TRBJ2-7, with D possibly being TRBD2 (7 bases). There are 14 residues in the CDR3. The V and J ends lost 7 bases and 0 bases respectively, with 13 bases between them. Per the germline V gene, CDR1 is SNHLY and CDR2 is FYNNEI.